The sequence of this TCR beta chain was determined in a study of cytomegalovirus exposure and HLA in healthy donors. Only in-frame clones appear in the TCRdb table, and some are missing; sequencing was by immunoSEQ multiplex PCR. The data hold around 250,000 clones, with around 87% observed a single time. This clone showed up just a few times. Its antigen is currently unknown. Study findings and constraints: The tendency of first-cohort TCR clusters to co-occur in the 100 to 150 validation repertoires emerged from a later analysis.

This CDR3 has 13 residues. Germline assignment: CDR1 GTSNPN and CDR2 SVGIG (reference sequence). Trimming shortened V by 6 bases and J by 5 bases, and 11 bases separated the two germline ends. The origin of this receptor is a woman aged 18 to 35 in good health and CMV-seronegative. The V and J genes are TRBV30 and TRBJ1-6; no clear D gene. Specimen: PBMCs. Here the CDR3 reads CACQTAHNSPLHF. The CDR3 bases are TGTGCCTGCCAAACAGCTCATAATTCACCCCTCCACTTT.